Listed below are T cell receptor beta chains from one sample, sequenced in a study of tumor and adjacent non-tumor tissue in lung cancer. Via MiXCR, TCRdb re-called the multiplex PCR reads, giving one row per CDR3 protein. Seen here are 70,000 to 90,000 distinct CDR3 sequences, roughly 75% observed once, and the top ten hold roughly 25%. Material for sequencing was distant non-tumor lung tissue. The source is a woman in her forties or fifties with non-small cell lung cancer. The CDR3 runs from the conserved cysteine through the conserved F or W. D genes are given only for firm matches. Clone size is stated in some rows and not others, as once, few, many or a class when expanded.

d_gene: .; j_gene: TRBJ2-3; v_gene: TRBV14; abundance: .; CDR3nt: TGTGCCAGCAGCTACGGGGAGTATCAGCCCCAGTATTTT; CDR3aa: CASSYGEYQPQYF
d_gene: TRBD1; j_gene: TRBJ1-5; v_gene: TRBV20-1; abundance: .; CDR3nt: TGTAGTGCTAGGCGGGACAGGGGTTGGTGTGATCAGCCCCAGCATTTT; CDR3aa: CSARRDRGWCDQPQHF
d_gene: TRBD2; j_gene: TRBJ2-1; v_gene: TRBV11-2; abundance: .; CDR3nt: TGTGCCAGGAGCCCGAGACTAGCGGGAAGATTTGGTGAGCAGTTATTC; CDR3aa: CARSPRLAGRFGEQLF
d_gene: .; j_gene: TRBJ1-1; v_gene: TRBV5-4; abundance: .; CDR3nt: TGTGCCAGCAGCGCAAAAGCCCGACAGGCAATCAGCGCTGAAGCTTTCTTT; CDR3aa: CASSAKARQAISAEAFF
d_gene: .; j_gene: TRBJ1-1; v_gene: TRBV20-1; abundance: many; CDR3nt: TGCAGTGCTATAATGGGGGGGTCCATGAACACTGAAGCTTTCTTT; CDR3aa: CSAIMGGSMNTEAFF
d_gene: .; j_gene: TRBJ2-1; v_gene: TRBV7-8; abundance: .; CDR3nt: TGTGCCAGCAGCTTAGCGGCGGGATGGCCTTATAATGAGCAGTTCTTC; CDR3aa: CASSLAAGWPYNEQFF
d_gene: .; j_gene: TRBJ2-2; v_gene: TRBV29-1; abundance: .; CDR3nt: TGCAGTGTGAGGAGGGGGGGAACCGGGAAGCTGTTTTTT; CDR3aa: CSVRRGGTGKLFF
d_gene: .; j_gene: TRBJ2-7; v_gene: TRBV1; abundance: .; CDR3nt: TGCACCAGCAGCCAAGAACGTGGATGCGAGCAGTGCTTC; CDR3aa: CTSSQERGCEQCF
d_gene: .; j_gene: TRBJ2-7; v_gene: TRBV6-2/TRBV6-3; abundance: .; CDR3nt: TGTACCGGGTCCCCCGGTCCCCGCGACCACGAGCAGTACTTC; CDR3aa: CTGSPGPRDHEQYF
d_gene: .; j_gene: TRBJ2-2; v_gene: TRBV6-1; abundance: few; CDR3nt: TGTGCCATTAAAGTTCTGGAGGGGGCGTCCGGGGAGCTGTTTTTT; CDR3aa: CAIKVLEGASGELFF
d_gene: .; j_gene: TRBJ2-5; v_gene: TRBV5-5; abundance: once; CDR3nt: TGTGCAAGATGCTTGACATGTTCCGAGACCCAGTACTTC; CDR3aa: CARCLTCSETQYF
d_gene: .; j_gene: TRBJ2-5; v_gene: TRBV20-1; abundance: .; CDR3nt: TGCAGTGCTAGAGATGCGGACAAGGGGCTTCCCCAAGAGACCGAGTACTTC; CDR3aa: CSARDADKGLPQETEYF
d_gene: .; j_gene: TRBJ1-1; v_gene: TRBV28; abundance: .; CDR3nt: TGTGCCAGCAGTTCGACTGACAGGAGGCCCCAGAACACTGTGGCTTTCTTT; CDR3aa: CASSSTDRRPQNTVAFF
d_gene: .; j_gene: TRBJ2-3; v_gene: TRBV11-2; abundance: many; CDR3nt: TGTGCCAGCAGCGTTGACGGGGAAGATACGCAGTATTTT; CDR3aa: CASSVDGEDTQYF
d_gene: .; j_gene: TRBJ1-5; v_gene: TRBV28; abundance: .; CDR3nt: TGTGACAGCAGTCCCATAGAAATGCATAGCAATCAGCCCCAGCATTTT; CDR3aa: CDSSPIEMHSNQPQHF
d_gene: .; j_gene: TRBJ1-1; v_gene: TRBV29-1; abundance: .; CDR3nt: TGCAGCGTTGTAAGGGGGGGGGTTGAAGCTTTCTTT; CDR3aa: CSVVRGGVEAFF